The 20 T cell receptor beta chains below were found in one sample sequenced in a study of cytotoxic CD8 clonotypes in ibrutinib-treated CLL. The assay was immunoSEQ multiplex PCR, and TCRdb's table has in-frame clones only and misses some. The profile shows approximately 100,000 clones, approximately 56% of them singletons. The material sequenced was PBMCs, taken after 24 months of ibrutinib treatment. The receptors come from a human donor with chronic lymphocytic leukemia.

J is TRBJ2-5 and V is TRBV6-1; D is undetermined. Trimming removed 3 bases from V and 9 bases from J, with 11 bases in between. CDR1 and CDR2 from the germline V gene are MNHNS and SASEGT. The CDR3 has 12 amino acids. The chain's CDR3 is CASSDFPLPQYF. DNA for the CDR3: TGTGCCAGCAGTGACTTTCCCTTGCCCCAGTACTTC.

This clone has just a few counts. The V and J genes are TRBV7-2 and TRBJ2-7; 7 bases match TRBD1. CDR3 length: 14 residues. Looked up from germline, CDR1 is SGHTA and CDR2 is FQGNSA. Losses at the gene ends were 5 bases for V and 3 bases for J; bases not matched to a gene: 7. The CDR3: CASSPTGALYEQYF. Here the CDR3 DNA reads TGTGCCAGCAGCCCAACAGGGGCACTCTACGAGCAGTACTTC. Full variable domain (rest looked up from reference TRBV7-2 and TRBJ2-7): GAGVSQSPSNKVTEKGKDVELRCDPISGHTALYWYRQSLGQGLEFLIYFQGNSAPDKSGLPSDRFSAERTGGSVSTLTIQRTQQEDSAVYLCASSPTGALYEQYFGPGTRLTVT.

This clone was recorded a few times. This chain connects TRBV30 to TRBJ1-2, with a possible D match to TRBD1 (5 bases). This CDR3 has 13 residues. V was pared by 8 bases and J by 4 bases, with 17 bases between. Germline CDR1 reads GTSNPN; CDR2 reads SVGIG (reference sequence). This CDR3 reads CARTGAQGYGYTF. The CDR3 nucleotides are TGTGCCAGAACAGGTGCCCAGGGCTATGGCTACACCTTC.

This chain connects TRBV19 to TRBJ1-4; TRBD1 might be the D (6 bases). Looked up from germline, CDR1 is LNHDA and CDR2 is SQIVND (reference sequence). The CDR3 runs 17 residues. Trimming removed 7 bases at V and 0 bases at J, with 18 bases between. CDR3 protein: CASISRARGATNEKLFF. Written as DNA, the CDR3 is TGTGCCAGTATCTCGAGGGCCAGGGGTGCAACTAATGAAAAACTGTTTTTT. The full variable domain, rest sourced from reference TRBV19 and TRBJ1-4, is DGGITQSPKYLFRKEGQNVTLSCEQNLNHDAMYWYRQDPGQGLRLIYYSQIVNDFQKGDIAEGYSVSREKKESFPLTVTSAQKNPTAFYLCASISRARGATNEKLFFGSGTQLSVL.

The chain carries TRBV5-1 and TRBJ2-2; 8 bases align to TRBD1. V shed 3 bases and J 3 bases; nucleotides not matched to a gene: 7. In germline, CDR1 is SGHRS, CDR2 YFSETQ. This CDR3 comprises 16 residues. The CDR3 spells CASSSATGDYTGELFF. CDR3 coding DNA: TGCGCCAGCAGCTCTGCGACAGGGGATTACACCGGGGAGCTGTTTTTT.

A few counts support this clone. In DNA, the CDR3 is TGTGCCAGCAGCGGGCGACTCCAGACAGAAGAGACCCAGTACTTC. This sequence encodes CASSGRLQTEETQYF. The chain has TRBV14 and TRBJ2-5, with D possibly TRBD1 on 5 matching bases. The germline CDR1 and CDR2 sequences are SGHDN and FVKESK. CDR3 length: 15 amino acids. With 5 bases removed from V and 3 bases from J, the gap between germline ends came to 16 bases.

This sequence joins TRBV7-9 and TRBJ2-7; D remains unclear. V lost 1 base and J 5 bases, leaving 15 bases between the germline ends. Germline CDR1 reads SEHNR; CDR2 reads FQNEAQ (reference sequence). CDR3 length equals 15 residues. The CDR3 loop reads CASSLGHMPYDEQYF. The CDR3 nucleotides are TGTGCCAGCAGCTTAGGTCACATGCCCTATGACGAGCAGTACTTC.

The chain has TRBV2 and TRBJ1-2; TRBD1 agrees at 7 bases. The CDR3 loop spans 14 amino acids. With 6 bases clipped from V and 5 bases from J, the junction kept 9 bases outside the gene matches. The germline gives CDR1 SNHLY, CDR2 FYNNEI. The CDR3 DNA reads TGTGCCAGCAGGCAAGACAGGGCCGGTTATGGCTACACCTTC. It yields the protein CASRQDRAGYGYTF.

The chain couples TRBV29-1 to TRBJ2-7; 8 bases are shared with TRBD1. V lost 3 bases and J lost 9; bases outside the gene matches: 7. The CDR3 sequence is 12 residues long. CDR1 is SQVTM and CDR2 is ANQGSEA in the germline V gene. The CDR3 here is CSVETGADRQYF. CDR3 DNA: TGCAGCGTTGAGACAGGGGCCGATCGGCAGTACTTC.

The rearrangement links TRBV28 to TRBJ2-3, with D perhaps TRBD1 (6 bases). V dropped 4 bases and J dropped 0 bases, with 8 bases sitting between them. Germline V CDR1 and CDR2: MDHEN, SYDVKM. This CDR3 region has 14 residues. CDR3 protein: CASSSRGSTDTQYF. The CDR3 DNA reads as TGTGCCAGCAGTTCCAGGGGAAGCACAGATACGCAGTATTTT.

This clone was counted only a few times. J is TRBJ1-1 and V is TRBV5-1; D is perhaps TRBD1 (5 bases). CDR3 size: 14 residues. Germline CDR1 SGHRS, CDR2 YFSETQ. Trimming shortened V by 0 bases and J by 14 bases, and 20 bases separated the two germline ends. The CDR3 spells CASSLVRGEGSSFF. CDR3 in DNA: TGCGCCAGCAGCTTGGTGCGAGGGGAGGGGTCGAGCTTCTTT.

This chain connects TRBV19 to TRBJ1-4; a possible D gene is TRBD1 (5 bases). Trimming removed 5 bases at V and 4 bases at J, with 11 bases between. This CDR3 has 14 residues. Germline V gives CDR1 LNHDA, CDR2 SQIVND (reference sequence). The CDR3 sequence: CASSAAGLNEKLFF. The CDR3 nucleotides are TGTGCCAGTAGTGCGGCGGGGCTTAATGAAAAACTGTTTTTT. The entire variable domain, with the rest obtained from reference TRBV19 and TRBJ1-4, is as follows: DGGITQSPKYLFRKEGQNVTLSCEQNLNHDAMYWYRQDPGQGLRLIYYSQIVNDFQKGDIAEGYSVSREKKESFPLTVTSAQKNPTAFYLCASSAAGLNEKLFFGSGTQLSVL.

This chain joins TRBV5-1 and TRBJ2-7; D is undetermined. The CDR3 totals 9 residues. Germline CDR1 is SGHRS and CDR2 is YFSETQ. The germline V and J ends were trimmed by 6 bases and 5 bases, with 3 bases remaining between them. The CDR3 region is CASKDEQYF. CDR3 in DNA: TGCGCCAGCAAAGACGAGCAGTACTTC.

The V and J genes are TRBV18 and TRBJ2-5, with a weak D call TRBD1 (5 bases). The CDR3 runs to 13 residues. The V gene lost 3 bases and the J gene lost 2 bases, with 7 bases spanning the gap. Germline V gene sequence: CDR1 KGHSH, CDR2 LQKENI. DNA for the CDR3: TGTGCCAGCTCACCGCAGGGACAAGAGACCCAGTACTTC. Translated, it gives CASSPQGQETQYF.

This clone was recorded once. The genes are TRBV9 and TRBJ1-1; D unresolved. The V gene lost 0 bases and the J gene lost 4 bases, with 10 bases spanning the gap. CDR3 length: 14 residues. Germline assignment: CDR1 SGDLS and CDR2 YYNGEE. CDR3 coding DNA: TGTGCCAGCAGCGTAGCCGTGGCAGGCACTGAAGCTTTCTTT. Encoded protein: CASSVAVAGTEAFF.

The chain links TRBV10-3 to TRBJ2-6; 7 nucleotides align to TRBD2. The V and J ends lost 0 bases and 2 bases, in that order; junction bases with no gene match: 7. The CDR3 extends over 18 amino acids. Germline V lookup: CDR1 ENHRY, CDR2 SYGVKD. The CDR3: CAISESTGGRTGANVLTF. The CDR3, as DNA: TGTGCCATCAGTGAGTCTACGGGAGGCAGAACTGGGGCCAACGTCCTGACTTTC.

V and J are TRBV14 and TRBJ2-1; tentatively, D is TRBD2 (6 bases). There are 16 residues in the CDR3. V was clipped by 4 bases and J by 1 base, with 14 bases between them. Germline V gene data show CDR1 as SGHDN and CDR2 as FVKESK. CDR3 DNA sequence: TGTGCCAGCAGCCGAGGGGCGGGGTATTCCTACAATGAGCAGTTCTTC. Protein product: CASSRGAGYSYNEQFF. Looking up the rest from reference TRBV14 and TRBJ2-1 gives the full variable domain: EAGVTQFPSHSVIEKGQTVTLRCDPISGHDNLYWYRRVMGKEIKFLLHFVKESKQDESGMPNNRFLAERTGGTYSTLKVQPAELEDSGVYFCASSRGAGYSYNEQFFGPGTRLTVL.

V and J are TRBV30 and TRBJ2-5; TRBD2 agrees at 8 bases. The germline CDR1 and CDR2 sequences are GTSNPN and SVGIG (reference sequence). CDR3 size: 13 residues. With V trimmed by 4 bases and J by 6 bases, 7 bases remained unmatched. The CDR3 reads CAWNRAGGKTQYF. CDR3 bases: TGTGCCTGGAATAGGGCGGGGGGCAAGACCCAGTACTTC.

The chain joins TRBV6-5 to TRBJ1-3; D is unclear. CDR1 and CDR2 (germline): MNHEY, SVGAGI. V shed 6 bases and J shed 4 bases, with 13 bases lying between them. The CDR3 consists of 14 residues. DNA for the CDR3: TGTGCCAGCAGACAGAGAGGAAGAGGAAACACCATATATTTT. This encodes CASRQRGRGNTIYF.

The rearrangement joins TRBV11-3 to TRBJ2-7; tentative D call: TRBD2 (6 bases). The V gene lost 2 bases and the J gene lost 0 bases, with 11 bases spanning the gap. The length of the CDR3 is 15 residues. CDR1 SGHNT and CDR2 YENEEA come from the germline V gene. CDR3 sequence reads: CASSLHGGDSYEQYF. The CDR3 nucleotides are TGTGCCAGCAGCTTACATGGCGGGGACTCCTACGAGCAGTACTTC.